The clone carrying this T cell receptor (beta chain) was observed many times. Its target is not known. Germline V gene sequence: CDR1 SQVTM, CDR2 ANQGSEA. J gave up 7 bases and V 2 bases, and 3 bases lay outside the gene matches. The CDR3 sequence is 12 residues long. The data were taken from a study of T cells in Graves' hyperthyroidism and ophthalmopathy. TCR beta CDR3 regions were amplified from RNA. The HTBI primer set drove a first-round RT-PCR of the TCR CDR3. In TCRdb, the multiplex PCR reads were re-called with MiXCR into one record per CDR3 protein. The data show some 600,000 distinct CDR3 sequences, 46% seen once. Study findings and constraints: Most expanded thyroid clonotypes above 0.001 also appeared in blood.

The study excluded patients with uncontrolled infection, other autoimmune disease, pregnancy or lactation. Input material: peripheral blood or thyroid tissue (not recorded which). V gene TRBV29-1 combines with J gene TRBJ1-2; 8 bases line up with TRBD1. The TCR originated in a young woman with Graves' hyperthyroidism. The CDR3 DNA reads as TGCAGCGTTGAACAGGGGGCGGGTGGCTACACCTTC. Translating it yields CSVEQGAGGYTF.